These 9 T cell receptor beta chains share one sample of origin, sequenced in a study of shared clonotypes between healthy human individuals. TCRdb keeps only in-frame clones here, not all; method: immunoSEQ multiplex PCR. The data hold approximately 1.5 million clones, with about 98.5% observed a single time. The sample consisted of naive CD4+ T cells sorted from blood. Described subset: CD45RA+ positively selected. The receptor set was obtained from a man younger than 45 in good health.

The chain couples TRBV5-1 to TRBJ2-7; weak D call: TRBD2 (5 bases). Trimming stripped 2 bases from V and 3 bases from J, with 12 bases between. The CDR3 contains 14 residues. Germline V gene lookup returns CDR1 SGHRS and CDR2 YFSETQ. The CDR3 DNA reads as TGCGCCAGCAGCTTTACGACGGGAAACTACGAGCAGTACTTC. Its protein product is CASSFTTGNYEQYF.

CDR3 DNA sequence: TGTGCCAGTACCGCGACAGCTGGGGCCAACGTCCTGACTTTC. Translation: CASTATAGANVLTF. The chain is built from TRBV19 and TRBJ2-6, with D perhaps matching TRBD1 (5 bases). Germline V CDR1 and CDR2: LNHDA, SQIVND (reference sequence). The CDR3 covers 14 residues. The V end lost 7 bases, the J end lost 2 bases, and 9 bases lay between the germline ends.

In regard to this clone: Other DNA sequences in this specimen translate into the identical CDR3. This chain joins TRBV9 and TRBJ2-7; TRBD1 matches at 7 bases. The CDR3 covers 14 residues. Trimming cost V 0 bases and J 3 bases; bases outside gene matches: 3. CDR1 is SGDLS, CDR2 YYNGEE, per germline. CDR3 sequence: CASSVGPGGYEQYF. The CDR3 DNA is TGTGCCAGCAGCGTAGGCCCAGGGGGCTACGAGCAGTACTTC.

This chain connects TRBV9 to TRBJ2-3; D is ambiguous. V lost 1 base, J lost 0 bases, and 9 bases lay in between. Germline V lookup: CDR1 SGDLS, CDR2 YYNGEE. The CDR3 spans 15 residues. CDR3 in DNA: TGTGCCAGCAGCGTACGGCGGTTTAGCACAGATACGCAGTATTTT. Protein sequence: CASSVRRFSTDTQYF.

A single count supports this clone. The chain uses TRBV6-1 and TRBJ2-5, with 7 bases fitting TRBD2. This CDR3 has 12 residues. Unmatched junction bases numbered 7, after V lost 8 bases and J lost 7 bases. Germline lookup yields CDR1 MNHNS and CDR2 SASEGT. The CDR3, as DNA: TGTGCCAGCCGTGGGGGGGAGGTGACCCAGTACTTC. Its translation is CASRGGEVTQYF.

CDR3 residues: CASSVGTGRFYEQYF. The CDR3 region has the DNA TGTGCCAGCAGCGTAGGGACAGGGCGATTCTACGAGCAGTACTTC. The chain links TRBV7-2 to TRBJ2-7; TRBD1 matches 9 bases. Unmatched junction bases numbered 8, after V lost 5 bases and J lost 3 bases. From germline, CDR1 is SGHTA and CDR2 FQGNSA. The CDR3 covers 15 residues.

The chain uses TRBV6-5 and TRBJ2-3; weak D call: TRBD2 (6 bases). V was pared by 2 bases and J by 4 bases, with 13 bases between. Per the germline V gene, CDR1 is MNHEY and CDR2 is SVGAGI. The CDR3 length is 15 residues. The CDR3 spells CASSYVTGESDTQYF. The CDR3 coding sequence is TGTGCCAGCAGTTACGTAACGGGAGAATCAGATACGCAGTATTTT.

This clone was seen once. The chain combines TRBV2 with TRBJ2-5; 9 bases align to TRBD1. This CDR3 is built from 14 residues. V trimming: 1 base; J trimming: 5 bases; junction bases outside the gene matches: 2. The germline V gene encodes CDR1 SNHLY and CDR2 FYNNEI. The CDR3 protein is CASSEGDRVETQYF. In nucleotides, the CDR3 is TGTGCCAGCAGTGAAGGGGACAGGGTGGAGACCCAGTACTTC.

The genes are TRBV4-3 and TRBJ2-1; D ambiguous. The CDR3 consists of 17 residues. V lost 0 bases and J lost 0, with 12 bases in between. Germline-derived CDR1 and CDR2 are LGHNA and YSLEER. Here the CDR3 reads CASSQEPSPSSYNEQFF. The CDR3 DNA reads TGCGCCAGCAGCCAAGAACCCTCACCCTCCTCCTACAATGAGCAGTTCTTC.